A single sample is the source of the 31 T cell receptor beta chains below, sequenced in a study of blood T cells in healthy people across ages. Next came a second PCR, run for about 6 to 11 cycles, which used a sample-barcoded 5' primer along with a J-beta primer mix. TCRdb redid the calling of the 5' RACE reads with MiXCR, one entry per CDR3 protein. Of hundreds of thousands of distinct CDR3 sequences listed, 32% were seen once; the top ten hold 15% to 17%. Sequencing was carried out using blood. The receptors derive from a woman at least 80 years old in good health.

This clonotype was counted many times. The rearrangement links TRBV7-9 to TRBJ1-2, with 10 bases identical to TRBD1. Germline V gives CDR1 SEHNR, CDR2 FQNEAQ (reference sequence). The CDR3 totals 17 residues. The junction had 12 bases not matched to a gene; V was cut back by 4 bases and J by 4 bases. This CDR3 reads CASSSRDRGQGFYGYTF. The CDR3 DNA is TGTGCCAGCAGCTCCCGGGACAGGGGACAAGGATTCTATGGCTACACCTTC.

This clonotype was observed at least ten times. The CDR3 DNA follows: TGTGCCAGCCCCCCCCGGAGGTACGAGCAGTACTTC. Protein sequence: CASPPRRYEQYF. This chain joins TRBV9 and TRBJ2-7; a possible D gene is TRBD2 (5 bases). There are 12 residues in the CDR3. Trimming removed 7 bases from V and 4 bases from J, with 12 bases in between. The germline V gene has CDR1 SGDLS and CDR2 YYNGEE. Full variable domain (rest looked up from reference TRBV9 and TRBJ2-7): DSGVTQTPKHLITATGQRVTLRCSPRSGDLSVYWYQQSLDQGLQFLIQYYNGEERAKGNILERFSAQQFPDLHSELNLSSLELGDSALYFCASPPRRYEQYFGPGTRLTVT.

This clonotype was seen ten or more times. CDR3 sequence (DNA): TGTGCCAGCAGCCCAGTCCTGAGTCCCTATAACTATGGCTACACCTTC. Amino acid sequence: CASSPVLSPYNYGYTF. J is TRBJ1-2 and V is TRBV7-2; D remains unclear. Germline V gene data show CDR1 as SGHTA and CDR2 as FQGNSA. This CDR3 has 16 amino acids. Trimming removed 5 bases from V and 1 base from J, with 17 bases in between.

The table lists this clonotype with many counts. The chain has TRBV19 and TRBJ2-4; the D is unclear. Trimming shortened V by 3 bases and J by 7 bases, and 10 bases separated the two germline ends. The germline V gene encodes CDR1 LNHDA and CDR2 SQIVND (reference sequence). The CDR3 has 13 residues. The CDR3 DNA reads as TGTGCCAGTAGTATCGCCACTGAGAACATTCAGTACTTC. Its translation is CASSIATENIQYF.

This rearrangement joins TRBV5-4 to TRBJ1-2, with TRBD1 as a possible D gene (6 bases). Trimming removed 1 base at V and 5 bases at J, with 15 bases between. Germline CDR1 reads SGHNT; CDR2 reads YYREEE (reference sequence). This CDR3 is built from 15 residues. The CDR3 region has the DNA TGTGCCAGCAGCTTGACAGGGCCATACCATTATGGCTACACCTTC. Encoded protein: CASSLTGPYHYGYTF.

The table lists this clonotype with many counts. The chain is built from TRBV20-1 and TRBJ1-2, with 11 bases lining up with TRBD1. Trimming took 7 bases from V and 7 from J; bases not matched to a gene: 11. The CDR3 consists of 14 residues. Germline CDR1 reads DFQATT; CDR2 reads SNEGSKA (reference sequence). CDR3 sequence (DNA): TGCAGTGTAGAGGACAGGGGGCGGTTGGGTGGCTACACCTTC. It is translated as CSVEDRGRLGGYTF.

This rearrangement joins TRBV3-1 to TRBJ1-1; D remains ambiguous. The germline V gene encodes CDR1 LGHDT and CDR2 YNNKEL (reference sequence). V dropped 0 bases and J dropped 4 bases, with 18 bases sitting between them. The CDR3 consists of 17 residues. This chain's CDR3 is CASSQEAGSGRGTEAFF. CDR3 DNA: TGTGCCAGCAGCCAAGAGGCGGGCTCTGGCAGAGGCACTGAAGCTTTCTTT.

A few counts support this clonotype. This sequence joins TRBV6-1 and TRBJ1-1; 7 nucleotides agree with TRBD1. CDR3 length: 13 amino acids. CDR1 and CDR2 (germline): MNHNS, SASEGT. Unmatched junction bases numbered 5, after V lost 4 bases and J lost 6 bases. The CDR3 reads CASSGATGSEAFF. The CDR3 region has the DNA TGTGCCAGCAGTGGAGCGACAGGGTCTGAAGCTTTCTTT.

This sequence joins TRBV27 and TRBJ1-1; D is unclear. Trimming cost V 4 bases and J 0 bases, with 9 bases left between them. This CDR3 contains 14 residues. The germline CDR1 and CDR2 sequences are MNHEY and SMNVEV (reference sequence). The CDR3 reads CASSSWSLNTEAFF. In DNA, the CDR3 is TGTGCCAGCAGTTCTTGGAGTCTGAACACTGAAGCTTTCTTT.

This clonotype was recorded at least ten times. The V and J genes are TRBV21-1 and TRBJ1-2; the table's D call TRBD1 went unverified against the DNA. TRBV21-1 constitutes a pseudogene. The CDR3 loop spans 15 amino acids. CDR3: CASSPRDRRPYGYTF. CDR3 bases: TGTGCCAGCAGCCCCCGGGACAGGCGCCCTTATGGCTACACCTTC.

This clonotype has a handful of counts. This may arise from a read error, as a much more abundant clone is one base away. Since no conserved phenylalanine or tryptophan closes the CDR3, a read error is the likely cause. No DNA is shown, since the ends of the CDR3 on it are uncertain; the CDR3 is the one TCRdb lists. The chain is built from TRBV29-1 and TRBJ1-2; the DNA was not used to check the table's D call, TRBD1. CDR1 is SQVTM and CDR2 is ANQGSEA in the germline V gene. 11 amino acids form the CDR3, both terminal residues included. CDR3 protein: CSGRTGHGYTC.

This clonotype occurred a few times. The CDR3 spells CSVESPLGGNTEAFF. The CDR3 DNA follows: TGCAGCGTTGAATCCCCACTCGGGGGGAACACTGAAGCTTTCTTT. V is TRBV29-1 and J is TRBJ1-1; D possibly corresponds to TRBD1 (5 bases). The CDR3 contains 15 residues. Germline loops: CDR1 SQVTM, CDR2 ANQGSEA. V was pared by 2 bases and J by 1 base, with 14 bases between.

This clonotype was seen ten or more times. The chain has TRBV28 and TRBJ2-3, with TRBD2 matching over 13 bases. Germline CDR1 and CDR2: MDHEN and SYDVKM. CDR3 length: 16 residues. V was pared by 1 base and J by 4 bases, with 2 bases of the junction left unmatched. The CDR3 is CASSLSGTSGADTQYF. The CDR3 DNA reads as TGTGCCAGCAGTTTATCAGGGACTAGCGGGGCAGATACGCAGTATTTT.

This clonotype was recorded many times. The V and J genes are TRBV7-2 and TRBJ2-1, with a possible D match to TRBD2 (7 bases). V shed 0 bases and J shed 3 bases, with 12 bases lying between them. CDR1 and CDR2 from the germline V gene are SGHTA and FQGNSA. The CDR3 is 16 amino acids. CDR3 sequence reads: CASSLALGGGYNEQFF. The CDR3, as DNA: TGTGCCAGCAGCTTAGCACTAGGGGGGGGCTACAATGAGCAGTTCTTC.

This clonotype has ten or more counts. V and J are TRBV5-1 and TRBJ2-4, with a tentative D call TRBD1 (6 bases). The V gene's germline CDR1 is SGHRS and CDR2 YFSETQ. Trimming took off 0 bases at V and 2 bases at J, with 18 bases between the two ends. The CDR3 contains 18 residues. In nucleotides, the CDR3 is TGCGCCAGCAGCTTGGAGGCCGGGACAACAGGTTCCAAAAACATTCAGTACTTC. Amino acid sequence: CASSLEAGTTGSKNIQYF.

There are a few counts of this clonotype. The gene calls are TRBV18 and TRBJ1-1; perhaps TRBD1 as D (5 bases). V shed 4 bases and J shed 3 bases, with 9 bases lying between them. This CDR3 region has 13 residues. Germline CDR1 reads KGHSH; CDR2 reads LQKENI. The CDR3 loop is CASSLLQDTEAFF. Written as DNA, the CDR3 is TGTGCCAGCTCACTTCTACAGGACACTGAAGCTTTCTTT.

This clonotype was counted ten times or more. The chain joins TRBV10-3 to TRBJ1-4; no clear D. With 6 bases removed from V and 0 bases from J, the gap between germline ends came to 11 bases. CDR1 ENHRY and CDR2 SYGVKD come from the germline V gene. This CDR3 comprises 15 residues. The CDR3 sequence is CAISGSGTTNEKLFF. The DNA for the CDR3 is TGTGCCATCAGCGGCTCCGGGACAACTAATGAAAAACTGTTTTTT.

Turning to this clonotype: At one boundary the junction diverges from the germline segment, which might be a read error. The rearrangement joins TRBV5-6 to TRBJ1-2; D may be TRBD1 (5 bases). The CDR3 loop spans 13 amino acids. Germline V lookup: CDR1 SGHDT, CDR2 YYEEEE. As DNA, the CDR3 is TGTGTCAGCAGCTTGGACACCGTGGCTGGCTACACCTTC. Its translation: CVSSLDTVAGYTF. Looking up the rest from reference TRBV5-6 and TRBJ1-2 gives the full variable domain: DAGVTQSPTHLIKTRGQQVTLRCSPKSGHDTVSWYQQALGQGPQFIFQYYEEEERQRGNFPDRFSGHQFPNYSSELNVNALLLGDSALYLCVSSLDTVAGYTFGSGTRLTVV.

This clonotype was detected a few times. This chain connects TRBV20-1 to TRBJ1-5, with 7 bases that match TRBD1. Germline CDR1 is DFQATT and CDR2 is SNEGSKA (reference sequence). The CDR3 totals 13 residues. Losses at the gene ends were 0 bases for V and 10 bases for J; bases not matched to a gene: 6. The chain's CDR3 is CSARDKGTAPQHF. The DNA for the CDR3 is TGCAGTGCTAGAGATAAGGGGACAGCCCCCCAGCATTTT.

V gene TRBV30 combines with J gene TRBJ1-2; 8 bases line up with TRBD1. In germline, CDR1 is GTSNPN, CDR2 SVGIG (reference sequence). The V gene end was trimmed by 2 bases and the J gene end by 6 bases; junction bases not matched to a gene: 8. CDR3 size: 14 residues. The CDR3 is CAWSYGQGRNGYTF. DNA of the CDR3: TGTGCCTGGAGTTATGGACAGGGTAGGAATGGCTACACCTTC. Variable domain in full (rest from reference TRBV30 and TRBJ1-2): SQTIHQWPATLVQPVGSPLSLECTVEGTSNPNLYWYRQAAGRGLQLLFYSVGIGQISSEVPQNLSASRPQDRQFILSSKKLLLSDSGFYLCAWSYGQGRNGYTFGSGTRLTVV.

The chain recombines TRBV20-1 with TRBJ2-5; tentative D call: TRBD2 (6 bases). Trimming removed 6 bases at V and 0 bases at J, with 14 bases between. The CDR3 length is 14 residues. Germline V gene data show CDR1 as DFQATT and CDR2 as SNEGSKA (reference sequence). Here the CDR3 reads CSAQTRRYQETQYF. The CDR3 DNA follows: TGCAGTGCCCAGACTAGACGGTACCAAGAGACCCAGTACTTC.

This clonotype was observed a few times. V is TRBV14 and J is TRBJ1-4; the match to TRBD1 covers 7 bases. The germline gives CDR1 SGHDN, CDR2 FVKESK. This CDR3 region has 15 residues. Trimming cost V 6 bases and J 0 bases; bases outside gene matches: 4. CDR3 DNA: TGTGCCAGCAGTGGGACAGTTGCAACTAATGAAAAACTGTTTTTT. It codes for CASSGTVATNEKLFF.

This clonotype was recorded a few times. The chain links TRBV9 to TRBJ1-2; 8 nucleotides line up with TRBD1. The CDR3 covers 17 residues. The ends lost 3 bases at V and 0 bases at J; junction bases unmatched: 10. Germline lookup yields CDR1 SGDLS and CDR2 YYNGEE. The chain's CDR3 is CASSEGMDRATNYGYTF. CDR3 nucleotide sequence: TGTGCCAGCAGCGAGGGGATGGACAGGGCTACTAACTATGGCTACACCTTC.

This clonotype was observed many times. The chain is built from TRBV7-9 and TRBJ2-5, with 7 bases that match TRBD2. The germline gives CDR1 SEHNR, CDR2 FQNEAQ (reference sequence). The CDR3 extends over 15 amino acids. After removal of 1 base from V and 5 bases from J, the junction contained 7 bases not matched to a gene. The CDR3 DNA sequence: TGTGCCAGCAGCTTAGGGGGAGGGGCATCGGAGACCCAGTACTTC. It codes for CASSLGGGASETQYF.

Only a few counts were recorded for this clonotype. The DNA for the CDR3 is TGTGCCAGCAGCTTGCGTTTCGGGACCGACGCCTCTGGAAACACCATATATTTT. Protein: CASSLRFGTDASGNTIYF. The gene calls are TRBV5-5 and TRBJ1-3; a possible D gene is TRBD1 (5 bases). The CDR3 extends over 18 amino acids. The V end lost 1 base, the J end lost 0 bases, and 17 bases lay between the germline ends. Germline CDR1 SGHKS, CDR2 YYEKEE (reference sequence).

This clonotype came up a few times. CDR3 amino acids: CASSEFRGGSYNEQFF. In DNA form, the CDR3 reads TGTGCCAGCAGTGAGTTCCGGGGAGGGTCGTACAATGAGCAGTTCTTC. The chain carries TRBV2 and TRBJ2-1, with TRBD2 matching over 7 bases. J was trimmed by 4 bases and V by 3 bases; bases with no gene match: 9. CDR1 SNHLY and CDR2 FYNNEI come from the germline V gene. CDR3 size: 16 residues.

This chain uses TRBV5-1 with TRBJ2-2; D may be TRBD1 (5 bases). This CDR3 region has 15 residues. Trimming removed 0 bases at V and 6 bases at J, with 12 bases between. Germline CDR1 is SGHRS and CDR2 is YFSETQ. The CDR3 DNA is TGCGCCAGCAGCTTGGCCGCCCAGGGCTCCGGGGAGCTGTTTTTT. Its translation: CASSLAAQGSGELFF.

Note on this clonotype: A much larger clonotype is one base distant, so this may be a read error. This sequence joins TRBV7-6 and TRBJ2-7, with TRBD2 as a possible D gene (6 bases). The V end was cut by 5 bases, the J end by 5 bases, with 16 bases between. The length of the CDR3 is 14 residues. In germline, CDR1 is SGHVS, CDR2 FNYEAQ. The CDR3 sequence: CASSIRDGGNEQYF. CDR3 nucleotides: TGTGCCAGCAGCATCCGGGACGGGGGAAACGAGCAGTACTTC.

This clonotype was seen only a few times. The chain joins TRBV23-1 to TRBJ1-4; unclear D gene. TRBV23-1 is placed among ORFs of uncertain function. This CDR3 region has 13 residues. Trimming pared 4 bases from V and 13 bases from J, leaving 16 bases between. The CDR3 DNA sequence: TGCGCCAGCAGTCGCCTCTCACTAGCTGGACTGTTTTTT. It codes for CASSRLSLAGLFF.

The sample holds many counts of this clonotype. The rearrangement links TRBV5-1 to TRBJ1-5; D unclear. V gave up 0 bases and J gave up 4 bases, with 8 bases separating them. From germline, CDR1 is SGHRS and CDR2 YFSETQ. The length of the CDR3 is 14 residues. The CDR3 here is CASSLDGKNQPQHF. CDR3 sequence (DNA): TGCGCCAGCAGCTTGGACGGTAAAAATCAGCCCCAGCATTTT.

There are many counts of this clonotype. The J gene is TRBJ2-5, the V gene TRBV20-1; TRBD1 agrees at 7 bases. The V segment lost 1 base and the J segment 1 base; nucleotides outside the gene matches: 0. Germline V gene sequence: CDR1 DFQATT, CDR2 SNEGSKA (reference sequence). The CDR3 contains 13 residues. CDR3 sequence reads: CSARGDSQETQYF. CDR3 sequence (DNA): TGCAGTGCTAGAGGGGACAGCCAAGAGACCCAGTACTTC.